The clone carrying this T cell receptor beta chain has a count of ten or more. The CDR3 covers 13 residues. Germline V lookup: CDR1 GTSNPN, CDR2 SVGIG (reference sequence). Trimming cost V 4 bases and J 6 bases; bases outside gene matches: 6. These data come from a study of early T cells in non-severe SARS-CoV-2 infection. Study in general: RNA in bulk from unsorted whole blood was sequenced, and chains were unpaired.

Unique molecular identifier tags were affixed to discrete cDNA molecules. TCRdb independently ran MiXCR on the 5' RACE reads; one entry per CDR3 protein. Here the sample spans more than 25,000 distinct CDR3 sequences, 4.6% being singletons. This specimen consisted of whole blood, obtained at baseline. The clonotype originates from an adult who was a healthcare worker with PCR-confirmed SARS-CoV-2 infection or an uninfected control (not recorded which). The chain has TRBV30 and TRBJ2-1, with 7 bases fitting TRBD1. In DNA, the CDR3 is TGTGCCTGGACCCCGGGACAGTCCAATGAGCAGTTCTTC. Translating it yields CAWTPGQSNEQFF.